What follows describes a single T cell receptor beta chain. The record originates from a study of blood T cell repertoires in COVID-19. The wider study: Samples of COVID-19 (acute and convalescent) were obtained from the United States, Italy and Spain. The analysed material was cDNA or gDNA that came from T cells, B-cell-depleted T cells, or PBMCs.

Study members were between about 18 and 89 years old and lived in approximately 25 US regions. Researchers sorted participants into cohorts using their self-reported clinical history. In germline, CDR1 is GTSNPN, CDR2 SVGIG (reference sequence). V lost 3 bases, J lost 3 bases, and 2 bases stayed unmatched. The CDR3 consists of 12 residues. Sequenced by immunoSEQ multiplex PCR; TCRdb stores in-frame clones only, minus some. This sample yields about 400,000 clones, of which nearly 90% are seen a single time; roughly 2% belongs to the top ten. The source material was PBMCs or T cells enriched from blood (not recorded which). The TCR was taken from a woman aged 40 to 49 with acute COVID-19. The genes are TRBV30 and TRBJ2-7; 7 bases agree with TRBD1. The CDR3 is CAWSRDSYEQYF. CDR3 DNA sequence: TGTGCCTGGAGCAGGGACAGCTACGAGCAGTACTTC.